Each of the 30 T cell receptor beta chains below was sequenced from the same sample in a study of shared clonotypes between healthy human individuals. Some clones are missing from TCRdb's copy, which holds only in-frame ones; the method was immunoSEQ multiplex PCR. The sample shows fewer than 1.8 million clones, about 98.5% of them seen only once. Sequences were obtained from naive CD4+ T cells sorted from blood. The subset denotes: CD45RA+ positively selected. Source of these receptors: a man between 25 and 39 years old in good health.

CDR3 protein: CSVRGTSYNEQFF. CDR3 DNA sequence: TGCAGCGTTCGGGGGACTAGCTACAATGAGCAGTTCTTC. This chain connects TRBV29-1 to TRBJ2-1, with TRBD2 matching 8 bases. Germline V gene lookup returns CDR1 SQVTM and CDR2 ANQGSEA. V was clipped by 5 bases and J by 3 bases; unmatched bases: 3. CDR3 size: 13 residues.

The genes are TRBV27 and TRBJ2-7; no reliable D call. Deletions cut 5 bases from V and 7 bases from J, with 21 bases between. The CDR3 totals 15 residues. Germline CDR1 and CDR2: MNHEY and SMNVEV (reference sequence). The CDR3 sequence: CASSPLALKQGEQYF. The DNA for the CDR3 is TGTGCCAGCAGTCCCCTCGCGCTAAAGCAAGGGGAGCAGTACTTC.

The rearrangement uses TRBV19 and TRBJ2-5; D is unclear. CDR1 is LNHDA, CDR2 SQIVND, per germline (reference sequence). The V end was cut by 4 bases, the J end by 6 bases, with 18 bases between. The CDR3 spans 15 residues. The CDR3 DNA sequence: TGTGCCAGTAGTACCACCAGTGGGAATGGGAAGACCCAGTACTTC. Translation: CASSTTSGNGKTQYF.

The J gene is TRBJ2-3, the V gene TRBV15; perhaps TRBD1 as D (5 bases). V lost 0 bases and J lost 6, with 10 bases in between. The germline V gene encodes CDR1 LNHNV and CDR2 YYDKDF (reference sequence). The CDR3 sequence is 14 residues long. CDR3 nucleotide sequence: TGTGCCACCAGCAGAGATAGAGCAGGGGATACGCAGTATTTT. It codes for CATSRDRAGDTQYF.

The chain carries TRBV13 and TRBJ1-1; TRBD1 matches at 9 bases. CDR3 size: 13 residues. Germline V gene lookup returns CDR1 PRHDT and CDR2 FYEKMQ (reference sequence). J gave up 7 bases and V 2 bases, and 2 bases lay outside the gene matches. CDR3 residues: CASSLNRGLEAFF. The CDR3 nucleotides are TGTGCCAGCAGCTTAAACAGGGGGCTTGAAGCTTTCTTT.

CDR3 protein: CASSITDLGAGYTF. CDR3 nucleotides: TGTGCCAGCAGTATAACGGACCTCGGAGCCGGCTACACCTTC. This chain uses TRBV28 with TRBJ1-2; D gene uncertain. The CDR3 sequence is 14 residues long. V was cut by 5 bases and J by 8 bases, with 18 bases left in between. Looked up from germline, CDR1 is MDHEN and CDR2 is SYDVKM.

The chain carries TRBV13 and TRBJ2-1; 13 positions match TRBD2. V gave up 4 bases and J gave up 2 bases; unmatched junction bases: 5. Germline V gene data show CDR1 as PRHDT and CDR2 as FYEKMQ (reference sequence). CDR3 length: 17 amino acids. CDR3 DNA sequence: TGTGCCAGCAGCTACCGACTAGCGGGAGGCACCTACAATGAGCAGTTCTTC. The encoded protein is CASSYRLAGGTYNEQFF.

The chain recombines TRBV5-8 with TRBJ1-2, with D possibly matching TRBD1 (5 bases). The CDR3 is made up of 15 amino acids. CDR1 and CDR2 from the germline V gene are SGHTS and YDEGEE. V was trimmed by 0 bases and J by 7 bases, leaving 16 bases between them. The CDR3 coding sequence is TGTGCCAGCAGCTTGGTATCTTCAGGGAGGACTGGCTACACCTTC. Translating gives CASSLVSSGRTGYTF.

CDR3 region: CASSTSVYEQYF. The CDR3, as DNA: TGTGCCAGCAGTACTAGCGTCTACGAGCAGTACTTC. The V call is TRBV6-1, the J call TRBJ2-7, with 7 nucleotides matching TRBD2. Germline V gene lookup returns CDR1 MNHNS and CDR2 SASEGT. This CDR3 has 12 amino acids. V was pared by 5 bases and J by 3 bases, with 1 base of the junction left unmatched.

J is TRBJ2-3 and V is TRBV27; D perhaps matches TRBD2 (7 bases). The CDR3 runs 15 residues. The V gene lost 8 bases and the J gene lost 1 base, with 16 bases spanning the gap. The germline gives CDR1 MNHEY, CDR2 SMNVEV (reference sequence). In DNA form, the CDR3 reads TGTGCCAGCGCTCCGTTCGGGGGGCGCACAGATACGCAGTATTTT. Translating it yields CASAPFGGRTDTQYF.

J is TRBJ2-1 and V is TRBV7-2; D gene ambiguous. The V end lost 5 bases, the J end lost 9 bases, and 11 bases lay between the germline ends. This CDR3 has 12 amino acids. Germline lookup yields CDR1 SGHTA and CDR2 FQGNSA. In DNA form, the CDR3 reads TGTGCCAGCAGCCATGAGGTACGTGAGCAGTTCTTC. This codes for CASSHEVREQFF. The whole variable domain, filled in from reference TRBV7-2 and TRBJ2-1, reads GAGVSQSPSNKVTEKGKDVELRCDPISGHTALYWYRQSLGQGLEFLIYFQGNSAPDKSGLPSDRFSAERTGGSVSTLTIQRTQQEDSAVYLCASSHEVREQFFGPGTRLTVL.

This sequence joins TRBV28 and TRBJ2-3; 7 bases fit TRBD2. From germline, CDR1 is MDHEN and CDR2 SYDVKM. V was pared by 5 bases and J by 13 bases, with 9 bases of the junction left unmatched. The CDR3 is 12 amino acids. CDR3 in amino acids: CASSAPGLMKYF. The CDR3, as DNA: TGTGCCAGCAGTGCTCCGGGACTAATGAAGTATTTT.

This clone was observed a single time. The chain has TRBV9 and TRBJ1-3; possibly TRBD1 for D (6 bases). The germline gives CDR1 SGDLS, CDR2 YYNGEE. The CDR3 totals 17 residues. V gave up 0 bases and J gave up 2 bases, with 15 bases separating them. CDR3 coding DNA: TGTGCCAGCAGCGTAGGGTGGGCAGGGGACACTGGAAACACCATATATTTT. Residues: CASSVGWAGDTGNTIYF.

The chain carries TRBV9 and TRBJ2-1; TRBD2 aligns across 13 bases. V was pared by 3 bases and J by 0 bases, with 3 bases of the junction left unmatched. The CDR3 runs to 17 residues. Per germline, CDR1 SGDLS and CDR2 YYNGEE. The CDR3 region has the DNA TGTGCCAGCAGCGCGAGGACTAGCGGGGGCTCCTACAATGAGCAGTTCTTC. This codes for CASSARTSGGSYNEQFF.

The chain recombines TRBV5-5 with TRBJ2-1, with 14 bases matching TRBD2. Trimming at V came to 3 bases and at J to 9 bases, leaving 5 bases not matched to a gene. The CDR3 has 15 amino acids. CDR1 SGHKS and CDR2 YYEKEE come from the germline V gene (reference sequence). CDR3 nucleotides: TGTGCCAGCAGCTGGGGACTAGCGGGAGAGGGTGAGCAGTTCTTC. It yields the protein CASSWGLAGEGEQFF.

V gene TRBV4-1 combines with J gene TRBJ1-4; no reliable D call. The germline V and J ends were trimmed by 0 bases and 11 bases, with 13 bases remaining between them. The CDR3 runs 14 residues. Germline-derived CDR1 and CDR2 are MGHRA and YSYEKL. CDR3: CASSQEGRIRKLFF. The CDR3 nucleotides read TGCGCCAGCAGCCAAGAGGGCAGAATCAGGAAACTGTTTTTT.

This chain connects TRBV7-9 to TRBJ2-3, with TRBD1 identical over 8 bases. V gave up 4 bases and J gave up 0 bases; unmatched junction bases: 0. Per the germline V gene, CDR1 is SEHNR and CDR2 is FQNEAQ (reference sequence). The CDR3 consists of 14 residues. CDR3 sequence: CASSWTGSTDTQYF. Written as DNA, the CDR3 is TGTGCCAGCAGCTGGACAGGGAGCACAGATACGCAGTATTTT.

The chain is built from TRBV30 and TRBJ2-3; 9 bases align to TRBD2. CDR1 is GTSNPN, CDR2 SVGIG, per germline (reference sequence). Trimming took 0 bases from V and 5 from J; bases not matched to a gene: 15. This CDR3 has 18 amino acids. The CDR3 DNA sequence: TGTGCCTGGAGTGTAGCGTTCGGCGGGAGGGCAACGGGAGATACGCAGTATTTT. Translation gives CAWSVAFGGRATGDTQYF. Using reference TRBV30 and TRBJ2-3 for the parts outside the CDR3, the full variable domain is SQTIHQWPATLVQPVGSPLSLECTVEGTSNPNLYWYRQAAGRGLQLLFYSVGIGQISSEVPQNLSASRPQDRQFILSSKKLLLSDSGFYLCAWSVAFGGRATGDTQYFGPGTRLTVL.

This chain links TRBV5-1 with TRBJ2-5, with a possible D match to TRBD2 (5 bases). This CDR3 contains 15 residues. Trimming stripped 1 base from V and 3 bases from J, with 13 bases between. The germline V gene has CDR1 SGHRS and CDR2 YFSETQ. CDR3 region: CASSLIGEFKETQYF. The CDR3, as DNA: TGCGCCAGCAGCTTGATCGGGGAGTTTAAAGAGACCCAGTACTTC.

This clone occurred once. This sequence joins TRBV2 and TRBJ2-3; TRBD1 is a possible D gene (5 bases). Germline assignment: CDR1 SNHLY and CDR2 FYNNEI. Between the trimmed V and J ends, which lost 2 bases and 10 bases, there was a span of 10 bases. This CDR3 has 12 amino acids. This CDR3 is CASSERGRAQYF. Here the CDR3 DNA reads TGTGCCAGCAGTGAAAGGGGAAGAGCGCAGTATTTT.

This clone was counted a single time. The chain links TRBV29-1 to TRBJ2-5; the match to TRBD1 covers 7 bases. The germline V gene has CDR1 SQVTM and CDR2 ANQGSEA. The CDR3 totals 13 residues. Unmatched junction bases numbered 8, after V lost 6 bases and J lost 4 bases. In DNA form, the CDR3 reads TGCAGCGTAGACAGGGAGAGGGGAGAGACCCAGTACTTC. It encodes CSVDRERGETQYF.

CDR3 nucleotides: TGCAGCGTTGGGCAGGGGACCGAAAACAACGAGCAGTACTTC. Its translation is CSVGQGTENNEQYF. V is TRBV29-1 and J is TRBJ2-7, with TRBD1 as a possible D gene (6 bases). The germline V and J ends were trimmed by 4 bases and 5 bases, with 18 bases remaining between them. CDR1 and CDR2 from the germline V gene are SQVTM and ANQGSEA. The CDR3 is 14 amino acids.

The V and J genes are TRBV11-2 and TRBJ1-2; D is unresolved. The CDR3 contains 13 residues. The V end lost 3 bases, the J end lost 4 bases, and 9 bases lay between the germline ends. In germline, CDR1 is SGHAT, CDR2 FQNNGV. DNA of the CDR3: TGTGCCAGCAGCTTCTTCTCGGGCTATGGCTACACCTTC. Protein sequence: CASSFFSGYGYTF.

This rearrangement joins TRBV4-1 to TRBJ2-3, with a weak D call TRBD2 (6 bases). The CDR3 is 15 amino acids. Germline CDR1 is MGHRA and CDR2 is YSYEKL. V gave up 4 bases and J gave up 5 bases, with 16 bases separating them. CDR3 sequence (DNA): TGCGCCAGCAGCCGAGCCGGGACTCCCGTAGATACGCAGTATTTT. Amino acids: CASSRAGTPVDTQYF.

The J gene is TRBJ2-5, the V gene TRBV5-4; perhaps TRBD2 as D (6 bases). Germline V gene data show CDR1 as SGHNT and CDR2 as YYREEE (reference sequence). The CDR3 spans 15 residues. The V gene lost 4 bases and the J gene lost 5 bases, with 18 bases spanning the gap. The CDR3 here is CASSAQEGRLETQYF. Here the CDR3 DNA reads TGTGCCAGCAGCGCTCAGGAGGGCAGGTTGGAGACCCAGTACTTC.

This clone was picked up one time. The genes are TRBV4-2 and TRBJ2-7; 11 bases are shared with TRBD2. The V and J ends lost 4 bases and 4 bases, in that order; junction bases with no gene match: 6. CDR3 length equals 15 residues. Germline-derived CDR1 and CDR2 are LGHNA and YNFKEQ. CDR3 bases: TGTGCCAGCAGCCGAGAGACTAGCGGGAAATACGAGCAGTACTTC. This codes for CASSRETSGKYEQYF.

The chain combines TRBV5-1 with TRBJ2-3, with a tentative D call TRBD1 (6 bases). This CDR3 contains 12 residues. Trimming took off 5 bases at V and 5 bases at J, with 9 bases between the two ends. The germline V gene encodes CDR1 SGHRS and CDR2 YFSETQ. In DNA form, the CDR3 reads TGCGCCAGCAGGGCAGGGGAAGATACGCAGTATTTT. Protein sequence: CASRAGEDTQYF.

The V gene is TRBV28, the J gene TRBJ1-4, with TRBD1 as a possible D gene (5 bases). Germline V lookup: CDR1 MDHEN, CDR2 SYDVKM. The CDR3 runs 17 residues. The V end was cut by 5 bases, the J end by 3 bases, with 19 bases between. The DNA for the CDR3 is TGTGCCAGCAGTCCCTCGGGTGGGGGGATCGCTAATGAAAAACTGTTTTTT. Its translation: CASSPSGGGIANEKLFF.

The chain employs TRBV7-9 and TRBJ1-4; the match to TRBD1 covers 8 bases. Germline CDR1 is SEHNR and CDR2 is FQNEAQ (reference sequence). Trimming cost V 0 bases and J 8 bases; bases outside gene matches: 5. The CDR3 has 15 amino acids. CDR3 protein: CASSLATGVGEKLFF. The CDR3 DNA is TGTGCCAGCAGCTTAGCGACAGGGGTTGGGGAAAAACTGTTTTTT.

The rearrangement uses TRBV28 and TRBJ2-7, with 8 bases lining up with TRBD1. Germline assignment: CDR1 MDHEN and CDR2 SYDVKM. The junction had 12 bases not matched to a gene; V was cut back by 3 bases and J by 5 bases. The CDR3 contains 16 residues. The CDR3 region has the DNA TGTGCCAGCAGTTTCTCTCCCCAGGACAGGGACGACGAGCAGTACTTC. Translated, it gives CASSFSPQDRDDEQYF.